The 8 T cell receptor beta chains below all came from one sample that was sequenced in a study of Graves' ophthalmopathy and Graves' hyperthyroidism. As the template, RNA transcripts were used to amplify TCR beta CDR3 regions. HTBI-primed first-round RT-PCR preceded second-round multiplex PCR. One entry per CDR3 protein, called by TCRdb with MiXCR from the multiplex PCR reads. The sample consists of about 1.2 million distinct CDR3 sequences, 36% of them appearing once. Source material: peripheral blood or thyroid tissue (not recorded which). The receptors were gathered from an adult man with Graves' hyperthyroidism.

The chain is built from TRBV2 and TRBJ1-1; D not certain. CDR3 length: 14 residues. The V gene lost 8 bases and the J gene lost 1 base, with 14 bases spanning the gap. Germline V CDR1 and CDR2: SNHLY, FYNNEI. The CDR3 spells CASSTISGNTEAFF. The CDR3 DNA is TGTGCCAGCTCAACGATCTCGGGGAACACTGAAGCTTTCTTT.

This clonotype was observed a few times. This chain uses TRBV19 with TRBJ2-7, with TRBD1 matching over 9 bases. The trim removed 7 bases at V and 5 bases at J, leaving 15 bases unmatched. The CDR3 spans 16 residues. From germline, CDR1 is LNHDA and CDR2 SQIVND (reference sequence). The CDR3 DNA is TGTGCCAGTACCAATCAGCCCGGGACAGGGTTTGACGAGCAGTACTTC. This encodes CASTNQPGTGFDEQYF.

This clonotype was seen only once. The J gene is TRBJ2-7, the V gene TRBV24-1, with TRBD1 matching over 7 bases. Unmatched junction bases numbered 5, after V lost 6 bases and J lost 4 bases. This CDR3 spans 13 amino acids. Germline CDR1 KGHDR, CDR2 SFDVKD. As DNA, the CDR3 is TGTGCCACCAGTACAGGGGTACCATACGAGCAGTACTTC. It encodes CATSTGVPYEQYF.

Ten or more counts support this clonotype. V is TRBV27 and J is TRBJ1-2; D gene uncertain. V was trimmed by 3 bases and J by 3 bases, leaving 8 bases between them. This CDR3 is built from 13 residues. Germline V lookup: CDR1 MNHEY, CDR2 SMNVEV (reference sequence). This chain's CDR3 is CASSLTRHYGYTF. CDR3 nucleotide sequence: TGTGCCAGCAGTTTGACACGGCACTATGGCTACACCTTC.

This clonotype was seen many times. The CDR3 DNA reads as TGTGCCAGCAGACAGGGGAGGACGGCTGAAGCTTTCTTT. Protein product: CASRQGRTAEAFF. The chain has TRBV6-5 and TRBJ1-1; 7 bases agree with TRBD1. The CDR3 has 13 residues. Trimming at V came to 6 bases and at J to 6 bases, leaving 7 bases not matched to a gene. CDR1 is MNHEY, CDR2 SVGAGI, per germline.

There are a few counts of this clonotype. This chain uses TRBV12-3 or TRBV12-4 with TRBJ2-7; D unresolved. This CDR3 is 17 amino acids long. Deletions cut 6 bases from V and 1 base from J, with 22 bases between. The CDR3 coding sequence is TGTGCCAGCAGCAAACGGGCAGATCAAGGCAGGTCCTACGAGCAGTACTTC. This sequence encodes CASSKRADQGRSYEQYF.

The rearrangement joins TRBV9 to TRBJ1-1; weak D call: TRBD1 (5 bases). V was pared by 0 bases and J by 7 bases, with 13 bases between. The germline V gene has CDR1 SGDLS and CDR2 YYNGEE. The CDR3 totals 14 residues. This chain's CDR3 is CASSVGGWGDEAFF. As DNA, the CDR3 is TGTGCCAGCAGCGTAGGAGGATGGGGGGATGAAGCTTTCTTT.

This clonotype occurred a few times. The chain employs TRBV12-3 or TRBV12-4 and TRBJ2-7; tentatively, D is TRBD2 (6 bases). There are 16 residues in the CDR3. V lost 5 bases to trimming and J lost 3 bases, with 20 bases between them. The CDR3 DNA reads as TGTGCCAGCAGTCCCCCCCGGGGGTTGCAGGGCTACGAGCAGTACTTC. It is translated as CASSPPRGLQGYEQYF.